This is a list of T cell receptor beta chains from one sample in a study of cytomegalovirus exposure and HLA in healthy donors. Repertoires were generated with immunoSEQ multiplex PCR, while TCRdb's copy carries only in-frame clones and drops some. The sample carries about 280,000 clones, around 87% recorded once. The sequencing sample was made of PBMCs. The origin of the receptors is a woman in her late teens or twenties in good health and CMV-seronegative. The CDR3 runs from the conserved cysteine through the conserved F or W. Fields, in order: J gene, V gene, clone size, D gene, CDR3 DNA, CDR3 protein. The D gene is left open where the match is weak. Clone size is shown for a subset of rows, as once, few, many or a class of expanded clone.

TRBJ1-5 | TRBV6-1 | - | - | TGTGCCAGCAGTGAAGGGCTGTCGTACAATCAGCCCCAGCATTTT | CASSEGLSYNQPQHF
TRBJ1-1 | TRBV28 | - | - | TGTGCCAGCAGTAAACAGGGTACTGAAGCTTTCTTT | CASSKQGTEAFF
TRBJ1-5 | TRBV27 | - | TRBD1 | TGTGCCAGCAAGCTAATTCAGGGGGCGAATCAGCCCCAGCATTTT | CASKLIQGANQPQHF
TRBJ1-2 | TRBV2 | - | - | TGTGCCAGCAGTGAGGATGGAAAAATCGGGGGCTACACCTTC | CASSEDGKIGGYTF
TRBJ2-5 | TRBV21-1 | - | - | TGTGCCAGCAGCCAACCGGGGGGACTAGCGTGTAAGATTGAGACCCAGTACTTC | CASSQPGGLACKIETQYF
TRBJ1-5 | TRBV18 | - | TRBD1 | TGTGCCAGCTCACCACGAGACAGGGTGGGCCAGCATTTT | CASSPRDRVGQHF
TRBJ1-5 | TRBV19 | - | - | TGTGCCAGTAGTGTTAGAGGCGGACACGGCAATCAGCCCCAGCATTTT | CASSVRGGHGNQPQHF
TRBJ2-7 | TRBV7-8 | few | - | TGTGCCAGCAGCTCAGAATACGAGCAGTACTTC | CASSSEYEQYF
TRBJ2-7 | TRBV5-4 | - | - | TGTGCCAGCAGCTTGGTCCGGGACTTGAACTACGAGCAGTACTTC | CASSLVRDLNYEQYF
TRBJ2-3 | TRBV7-7 | - | TRBD2 | TGTGCCAGCAGCTTATTAGCGGGAGGGAGCACAGATACGCAGTATTTT | CASSLLAGGSTDTQYF
TRBJ1-1 | TRBV9 | - | - | TGTGCCAGCAGCTGGGCTCAGAACACTGAAGCTTTCTTT | CASSWAQNTEAFF
TRBJ2-2 | TRBV2 | once | - | TGTGCCAGCAGTACCTTTAGAAACACCGGGGAGCTGTTTTTT | CASSTFRNTGELFF
TRBJ2-2 | TRBV7-2 | - | TRBD2 | TGTGCCAGCACGTGGACTAGAGTCGGGGAGCTGTTTTTT | CASTWTRVGELFF
TRBJ2-1 | TRBV19 | - | - | TGTGCCAGTAGTATAGCGGGAAGAGGGCAGTTCTTC | CASSIAGRGQFF
TRBJ2-7 | TRBV27 | - | - | TGTGCCAGCAGCTCCGTGCAGGCGGGCCTCTCCTACGAGCAGTACTTC | CASSSVQAGLSYEQYF
TRBJ1-5 | TRBV7-2 | - | TRBD1 | TGTGCCAGCAGCCATACAGGGGTCTATTTCGGTCAGCCCCAGCATTTT | CASSHTGVYFGQPQHF
TRBJ2-7 | TRBV19 | - | - | TGTGCCAGTAGTATAGTCCCCTCAACTAGCAACGAGCAGTACTTC | CASSIVPSTSNEQYF
TRBJ2-3 | TRBV5-6 | - | - | TGTGCCAGCAGCTTGGAGATCGAGACTAGCACAGATACGCAGTATTTT | CASSLEIETSTDTQYF
TRBJ2-7 | TRBV7-2 | - | TRBD1 | TGTGCCAGCAGCAGACAGGGGGTGCGGGAGCAGTACTTC | CASSRQGVREQYF
TRBJ2-5 | TRBV9 | - | TRBD1 | TGTGCCAGCAGCGAGGGACAGGGCAGGGAGACCCAGTACTTC | CASSEGQGRETQYF
TRBJ1-1 | TRBV6-5 | - | - | TGTGCCAGCAGTTACTCGTGGACATCAAGACTTGAAGCTTTCTTT | CASSYSWTSRLEAFF
TRBJ2-5 | TRBV9 | - | - | TGTGCCAGCAGCCCCAGACTCGAAGAGACCCAGTACTTC | CASSPRLEETQYF
TRBJ1-4 | TRBV19 | once | TRBD1 | TGTGCCAGTAGGTCCAGGGGGCGGAATGAAAAACTGTTTTTT | CASRSRGRNEKLFF
TRBJ2-3 | TRBV21-1 | once | - | TGTGCCAGCAGCCTGGGGAAGAGACAGGATCGCGCTAGCACAGATACGCAGTATTTT | CASSLGKRQDRASTDTQYF
TRBJ2-2 | TRBV5-4 | - | TRBD2 | TGTGCCAGCCAAACTAGCGGGAGAAGTGACGGGGAGCTGTTTTTT | CASQTSGRSDGELFF
TRBJ2-4 | TRBV29-1 | - | - | TGCAGCGTTATTTCTTTAGCCAAAAACATTCAGTACTTC | CSVISLAKNIQYF
TRBJ2-7 | TRBV21-1 | - | - | TGTGCCAGCAGCACCGACGAGCAGTACTTC | CASSTDEQYF
TRBJ2-1 | TRBV6-1 | once | - | TGTGCCAGCAGTGCGTCAATTAGCGGCAATGAGCAGTTCTTC | CASSASISGNEQFF
TRBJ2-1 | TRBV27 | - | - | TGTGCCAGCAGTCCCTCCCCCCCGATTTCCTATAATGAGCAGTTCTTC | CASSPSPPISYNEQFF
TRBJ2-3 | TRBV19 | - | TRBD2 | TGTGCCAGTAGTATAGGACTAGCGGGGATCACAGATACGCAGTATTTT | CASSIGLAGITDTQYF
TRBJ1-5 | TRBV6-5 | - | - | TGTGCCAGCAGTAGGACCTCACAGGTCAATCAGCCCCAGCATTTT | CASSRTSQVNQPQHF
TRBJ2-1 | TRBV5-5 | - | - | TGTGCCACCGCCCCTCAGTCCTCCTACAATGAGCAGTTCTTC | CATAPQSSYNEQFF
TRBJ1-2 | TRBV10-3 | - | TRBD1 | TGTGCCATCAGTACCGCCGGGACAGGGGGCTACTATGGCTACACCTTC | CAISTAGTGGYYGYTF
TRBJ1-2 | TRBV28 | - | - | TGTGCCAGCAGTTTGCGGGAACCGTACTATGGCTACACCTTC | CASSLREPYYGYTF
TRBJ2-1 | TRBV2 | - | - | TGTGCCAGCAAGATGGACTACGGATATAACAATGAGCAGTTCTTC | CASKMDYGYNNEQFF
TRBJ1-2 | TRBV19 | - | - | TGTGCCAGTACCCGACCGTTCCAGGGAACGGGTGGCTACACCTTC | CASTRPFQGTGGYTF
TRBJ2-3 | TRBV27 | - | TRBD1 | TGTGCCAGCAGTCCCCGGGACAGGGGCGCAGATACGCAGTATTTT | CASSPRDRGADTQYF
TRBJ1-5 | TRBV18 | - | TRBD1 | TGTGCCAGCTCACCCGGACAGGGTATGGGGCAGCCCCAGCATTTT | CASSPGQGMGQPQHF
TRBJ1-1 | TRBV5-1 | - | - | TGCGCCAGCAGCTTGGATCGTCGGACTGAAGCTTTCTTT | CASSLDRRTEAFF
TRBJ2-1 | TRBV30 | - | TRBD2 | TGTGCCTGGACTAGCGGAGCAAATGAGCAGTTCTTC | CAWTSGANEQFF
TRBJ1-5 | TRBV6-6 | - | - | TGTGCCAGCAGCCAAGGGGTGTTAAGCAATCAGCCCCAGCATTTT | CASSQGVLSNQPQHF
TRBJ2-7 | TRBV5-4 | - | TRBD2 | TGTGCCAGCAGCTCCAGCGGGAGGAGGAACGAGCAGTACTTC | CASSSSGRRNEQYF
TRBJ1-1 | TRBV7-9 | - | TRBD1 | TGTGCCAGCAGCTTATCCGGACAGGGCGGCACTGAAGCTTTCTTT | CASSLSGQGGTEAFF
TRBJ2-7 | TRBV6-1 | - | - | TGTGCCAGCAGTCCGGACAGTGGCTCCTACGAGCAGTACTTC | CASSPDSGSYEQYF
TRBJ1-1 | TRBV19 | - | - | TGTGCCAGTAGGGCGGTATTGAACACTGAAGCTTTCTTT | CASRAVLNTEAFF
TRBJ2-7 | TRBV18 | - | TRBD2 | TGTGCCAGCTCACAGGGACTAGCGGGAAACGAGCAGTACTTC | CASSQGLAGNEQYF
TRBJ2-5 | TRBV4-1 | - | - | TGCGCCAGCAGCCAAGGCACCCGGGCTAGCGCAAACCAAGAGACCCAGTACTTC | CASSQGTRASANQETQYF
TRBJ2-2 | TRBV7-8 | - | - | TGTGCCAGCAGCTTAGGGCATATCACCGGGGAGCTGTTTTTT | CASSLGHITGELFF
TRBJ1-3 | TRBV5-1 | - | - | TGCGCCAGCAGCTTGGGTACAGGGCAAAACACCATATATTTT | CASSLGTGQNTIYF
TRBJ2-1 | TRBV27 | - | TRBD2 | TGTGCCAGCAGTTCGGACACGGGACTAGCGGGCTCAGATGAGCAGTTCTTC | CASSSDTGLAGSDEQFF
TRBJ2-1 | TRBV11-3 | - | TRBD1 | TGTGCCAGCAGCTCCGGGACAGGGAAATTCGATGAGCAGTTCTTC | CASSSGTGKFDEQFF
TRBJ2-7 | TRBV10-3 | few | TRBD1 | TGTGCCATCAGTGGAACAGGGGACTACGAGCAGTACTTC | CAISGTGDYEQYF
TRBJ1-1 | TRBV28 | - | - | TGTGCCAGCAGTTTGGCGGGGGCCTTTGGGGCTTTCTTT | CASSLAGAFGAFF
TRBJ1-5 | TRBV6-1 | - | - | TGTGCCAGCAGTGAATGGGCAAACACACGCAATCAGCCCCAGCATTTT | CASSEWANTRNQPQHF
TRBJ2-1 | TRBV28 | - | - | TGTGCCAGCAGTCCCCTGTGGCAGGGGCTCTACAATGAGCAGTTCTTC | CASSPLWQGLYNEQFF
TRBJ2-5 | TRBV5-1 | - | TRBD2 | TGCGCCAGCAGCTTCCCCATCCTAAGCGGGAGACAAGAGACCCAGTACTTC | CASSFPILSGRQETQYF
TRBJ2-3 | TRBV10-1 | - | TRBD2 | TGCGCCAGCAGTAATCTAGCGGGAGGGAGCACCGATACGCAGTATTTT | CASSNLAGGSTDTQYF
TRBJ2-7 | TRBV7-2 | few | - | TGTGCCAGCACGGGTGCGGCCTCCTACGAGCAGTACTTC | CASTGAASYEQYF
TRBJ1-2 | TRBV9 | - | - | TGTGCCAGCGCAGGCGATAATTGGGGCTACACCTTC | CASAGDNWGYTF
TRBJ2-7 | TRBV27 | few | - | TGTGCCAGCAGCTTCAGGGGTTCCTACGAGCAGTACTTC | CASSFRGSYEQYF